This T cell receptor (beta chain) is drawn from a study of CD8 T cells in ankylosing spondylitis. Overall study results and limits: A CD8+ phenotype characterized the disease-linked clones, which were relatively rare in peripheral blood. Typical of ankylosing spondylitis blood, it appeared, was a TCR beta motif of several highly homologous variants. Reported data indicate significant enrichment of disease-linked clones within matched ankylosing spondylitis synovial fluid. There were earlier reports of some motif variants in reactive arthritis synovial fluid and blood.

With 3 bases clipped from V and 0 bases from J, the junction kept 7 bases outside the gene matches. Germline V gene data show CDR1 as SEHNR and CDR2 as FQNEAQ (reference sequence). The CDR3 extends over 17 amino acids. This clonotype was seen many times. The antigen is not known. One entry per CDR3 protein results from TCRdb running MiXCR on the 5' RACE reads. The sample lists about 160,000 distinct CDR3 sequences, around 20% occurring once. The sample comprised blood, either unsorted or a sorted T cell fraction (not recorded which). The J gene is TRBJ2-1, the V gene TRBV7-9; 8 positions match TRBD2. This TCR came from a male donor with ankylosing spondylitis or in good health (not recorded which). DNA for the CDR3: TGTGCCAGCAGCTTCCCGAGCGGGAGAGGCTCCTACAATGAGCAGTTCTTC. Translation: CASSFPSGRGSYNEQFF.